This TCR beta chain was sequenced in a study of T cells in Graves' hyperthyroidism and ophthalmopathy. Authors of the study amplified TCR beta CDR3 regions from RNA transcripts. A set of HTBI primers served as the primers for a first-round RT-PCR of the TCR CDR3. TCRdb ran MiXCR on the multiplex PCR reads and lists one entry per CDR3 protein. The data show approximately 620,000 distinct CDR3 sequences, with more than 11% seen just once and about 5.8% held by the top ten. Uncontrolled infections, other autoimmune diseases, pregnancy or lactation led to exclusion of patients. Diagnosing involved the use of clinical symptoms, serum thyroxine and TRAb, thyroid ultrasound and orbital computed tomography. Whole-study results and caveats: Ophthalmopathy and stable hyperthyroidism were separated by a 13 V-J model.

V lost 4 bases and J 1 base, leaving 17 bases between the germline ends. The CDR3 extends over 17 amino acids. From germline, CDR1 is SGHVS and CDR2 FQNEAQ. This clonotype was counted at least ten times. The antigen is undetermined. The J gene is TRBJ1-5, the V gene TRBV7-8; D is undetermined. The clonotype comes from a woman in her twenties or thirties with Graves' hyperthyroidism that later progressed to Graves' ophthalmopathy. The sequencing sample was made of blood. The DNA of the CDR3 is TGTGCCAGCAGCTCCCACCCCCTTACAGAGAGCAATCAGCCCCAGCATTTT. It is translated as CASSSHPLTESNQPQHF.